This T cell receptor (beta chain) was recovered during a study of molecular identifiers for immune sequencing clone quantification. Regarding the study as a whole: The study found clones above 20 RNA copies held over 97% of effector molecules and under 1% in naive cells. Same-barcode identical TCR molecules could make highly expanded clones look smaller than they are. Investigators reportedly could detect spiked Jurkat TCR RNA from one cell among around 930,000 naive cells.

As CD8+CD4-CCR7+CD45RA+ cells, naive CD8 T cells were sorted. TCRdb used MiXCR to reprocess the PCR reads, holding one entry per CDR3 protein. Among over 100,000 distinct CDR3 sequences listed, under 40% were seen once. About this clonotype: Its antigen remains unknown.

Germline V lookup: CDR1 MNHEY, CDR2 SMNVEV (reference sequence). V was pared by 0 bases and J by 3 bases, with 9 bases between. The CDR3 is 14 amino acids. The chain uses TRBV27 and TRBJ2-7; perhaps D is TRBD1 or TRBD2 (5 bases each). Sequencing was done on a sample of naive CD8+ T cells from blood, with Jurkat cell RNA spiked in. The subset was: FACS-sorted CD8+CD4-CCR7+CD45RA+ naive T cells. The TCR was taken from a human donor in good health. Some libraries in this study had Jurkat cell RNA spiked in. This CDR3 reads CASSLSGTNYEQYF. The CDR3 nucleotides are TGTGCCAGCAGTTTATCCGGGACCAACTACGAGCAGTACTTC.